The 20 T cell receptor beta chains reported below all come from one sample, sequenced in a study of CD8+ T cells in alopecia areata (dated 2018 in TCRdb). Read against the paper, the sample's time point label means: baseline before oral tofacitinib. The protocol used for the library was the immunoSEQ multiplex PCR assay. For TCR sequencing, RNA was extracted from every sample and reverse transcribed into cDNA to serve as template. The immuneACCESS repertoire file appears here via TCRdb, limited to in-frame rearrangements. These files lack a portion of the clones; in checked studies, under half of the deficit traces to unresolved V genes, and the cause of the others is not known. In this sample the table shows 150,000 to 200,000 clones, approximately 56% of which occur a single time. Jointly, the top ten make up roughly 14% of the sample. This material consisted of CD4+ T cells sorted from blood, taken at week 0. These receptors were collected from a human donor with alopecia areata.

Concerning this clone itself: Other DNA sequences in the same sample also yield this CDR3. This rearrangement joins TRBV30 to TRBJ1-5; D not resolved. Trimming removed 0 bases at V and 2 bases at J, with 8 bases between. The V gene's germline CDR1 is GTSNPN and CDR2 SVGIG (reference sequence). There are 14 residues in the CDR3. The CDR3 region has the DNA TGTGCCTGGAGTGTCGGCCAAGGCAATCAGCCCCAGCATTTT. Its translation is CAWSVGQGNQPQHF.

The rearrangement uses TRBV6-6 and TRBJ2-3; possible D gene TRBD2, 5 bases. CDR3 size: 13 residues. CDR1 is MNHNY, CDR2 SVGAGI, per germline (reference sequence). Trimming shortened V by 8 bases and J by 6 bases, and 15 bases separated the two germline ends. Here the CDR3 reads CASLQGAADTQYF. The CDR3 region has the DNA TGTGCCAGCCTCCAAGGAGCGGCGGATACGCAGTATTTT.

The V and J genes are TRBV6-5 and TRBJ1-5, with D uncertain. The V end was cut by 0 bases, the J end by 1 base, with 7 bases between. The CDR3 runs to 15 residues. Germline loops: CDR1 MNHEY, CDR2 SVGAGI. CDR3 protein: CASSYSGLSNQPQHF. Written as DNA, the CDR3 is TGTGCCAGCAGTTACTCGGGTTTAAGCAATCAGCCCCAGCATTTT.

This chain connects TRBV13 to TRBJ1-5, with 7 bases lining up with TRBD1. CDR3 length equals 14 residues. J was trimmed by 4 bases and V by 5 bases; bases with no gene match: 5. From germline, CDR1 is PRHDT and CDR2 FYEKMQ (reference sequence). The CDR3 sequence is CASSRGQSNQPQHF. The DNA of the CDR3 is TGTGCCAGCAGCCGGGGACAGAGTAATCAGCCCCAGCATTTT.

A remark on this clone: An end of the junction differs from the germline gene, which may be a read error. The chain uses TRBV7-8 and TRBJ2-6; D is unresolved. Germline V lookup: CDR1 SGHVS, CDR2 FQNEAQ. CDR3 size: 17 residues. Here the CDR3 reads CAGSFVSGPAGANVLTF. Here the CDR3 DNA reads TGTGCCGGCAGCTTCGTGAGTGGACCAGCTGGGGCCAACGTCCTGACTTTC.

The chain uses TRBV5-6 and TRBJ1-2; D is ambiguous. Germline V gene sequence: CDR1 SGHDT, CDR2 YYEEEE. V lost 4 bases and J 2 bases, leaving 12 bases between the germline ends. CDR3 length: 14 amino acids. Written as DNA, the CDR3 is TGTGCCAGCAGCCCACCTGGGGTCAACTATGGCTACACCTTC. Encoded protein: CASSPPGVNYGYTF.

This clone was picked up a small number of times. V is TRBV2 and J is TRBJ1-1; D remains ambiguous. Germline CDR1 is SNHLY and CDR2 is FYNNEI. The V end lost 8 bases, the J end lost 1 base, and 11 bases lay between the germline ends. The CDR3 sequence is 13 residues long. CDR3 amino acids: CASSVGKNTEAFF. CDR3 coding DNA: TGTGCCAGCTCCGTAGGGAAGAACACTGAAGCTTTCTTT.

V usage is TRBV25-1 and J usage is TRBJ2-6; TRBD1 agrees at 7 bases. The CDR3 is 15 amino acids. Germline trimming cut 5 bases from V and 0 bases from J; bases unmatched to any gene: 1. Per the germline V gene, CDR1 is MGHDK and CDR2 is SYGVNS. The CDR3 here is CASSPGGSGANVLTF. As DNA, the CDR3 is TGTGCCAGCAGTCCAGGGGGCTCTGGGGCCAACGTCCTGACTTTC. The whole variable domain, remainder taken from reference TRBV25-1 and TRBJ2-6, is EADIYQTPRYLVIGTGKKITLECSQTMGHDKMYWYQQDPGMELHLIHYSYGVNSTEKGDLSSESTVSRIRTEHFPLTLESARPSHTSQYLCASSPGGSGANVLTFGAGSRLTVL.

CDR3 in amino acids: CAWTLEGAWNSPLHF. The DNA of the CDR3 is TGTGCCTGGACCCTAGAGGGGGCCTGGAACTCACCCCTCCACTTT. V and J are TRBV30 and TRBJ1-6; 7 nucleotides align to TRBD1. The trim removed 4 bases at V and 10 bases at J, leaving 13 bases unmatched. Germline CDR1 is GTSNPN and CDR2 is SVGIG (reference sequence). The CDR3 covers 15 residues.

The J gene is TRBJ2-7, the V gene TRBV4-1; unclear D gene. The CDR3 is made up of 14 amino acids. With 2 bases removed from V and 0 bases from J, the gap between germline ends came to 8 bases. The germline V gene encodes CDR1 MGHRA and CDR2 YSYEKL. CDR3: CASSQPTSSYEQYF. Here the CDR3 DNA reads TGCGCCAGCAGCCAACCGACCTCCTCCTACGAGCAGTACTTC.

About this clone itself: The sample holds other DNA sequences that translate to the same CDR3. This chain joins TRBV7-9 and TRBJ2-7; D remains unclear. Trimming shortened V by 4 bases and J by 1 base, and 5 bases separated the two germline ends. Germline V gene data show CDR1 as SEHNR and CDR2 as FQNEAQ (reference sequence). The CDR3 contains 12 residues. In DNA form, the CDR3 reads TGTGCCAGCAGCTCCTCTTCCTACGAGCAGTACTTC. Translation: CASSSSSYEQYF.

CDR3 DNA: TGTGCCCACCAGCAGGGGGAAGAGGGCTACACCTTC. This translates into CAHQQGEEGYTF. The V call is TRBV30, the J call TRBJ1-2, with 7 bases that match TRBD1. There are 12 residues in the CDR3. V gave up 8 bases and J gave up 8 bases; unmatched junction bases: 11. CDR1 and CDR2 from the germline V gene are GTSNPN and SVGIG (reference sequence).

This clone was counted a few times. The J gene is TRBJ1-2, the V gene TRBV30; D is ambiguous. The V and J ends lost 0 bases and 4 bases respectively, with 9 bases between them. Germline CDR1 GTSNPN, CDR2 SVGIG (reference sequence). This CDR3 region has 13 residues. The CDR3 DNA reads as TGTGCCTGGAGTGTATCCAGAACCTATGGCTACACCTTC. It codes for CAWSVSRTYGYTF.

The chain couples TRBV29-1 to TRBJ2-7; 9 nucleotides align to TRBD1. Trimming at V came to 3 bases and at J to 6 bases, leaving 9 bases not matched to a gene. There are 14 residues in the CDR3. Germline V gene sequence: CDR1 SQVTM, CDR2 ANQGSEA. In DNA form, the CDR3 reads TGCAGCGTTGAGGCCGGGACAGGGTGGCCCGAGCAGTACTTC. This codes for CSVEAGTGWPEQYF.

This chain connects TRBV30 to TRBJ2-7; D might be TRBD2 (5 bases). V lost 2 bases to trimming and J lost 5 bases, with 13 bases between them. The CDR3 loop spans 13 amino acids. Germline lookup yields CDR1 GTSNPN and CDR2 SVGIG (reference sequence). CDR3 protein: CAWSRPPADEQYF. DNA for the CDR3: TGTGCCTGGAGTCGACCTCCAGCGGACGAGCAGTACTTC. The whole variable domain, filled in from reference TRBV30 and TRBJ2-7, reads SQTIHQWPATLVQPVGSPLSLECTVEGTSNPNLYWYRQAAGRGLQLLFYSVGIGQISSEVPQNLSASRPQDRQFILSSKKLLLSDSGFYLCAWSRPPADEQYFGPGTRLTVT.

The chain links TRBV2 to TRBJ2-3; D possibly corresponds to TRBD2 (6 bases). Germline-derived CDR1 and CDR2 are SNHLY and FYNNEI. CDR3 length: 13 amino acids. The V end lost 6 bases, the J end lost 9 bases, and 16 bases lay between the germline ends. The DNA of the CDR3 is TGTGCCAGCAGGGGGGACTTGGTAGAGACGCAGTATTTT. Its translation is CASRGDLVETQYF. The full variable domain, its missing parts supplied by reference TRBV2 and TRBJ2-3, is EPEVTQTPSHQVTQMGQEVILRCVPISNHLYFYWYRQILGQKVEFLVSFYNNEISEKSEIFDDQFSVERPDGSNFTLKIRSTKLEDSAMYFCASRGDLVETQYFGPGTRLTVL.

This sequence joins TRBV9 and TRBJ1-1; D is unresolved. V was trimmed by 1 base and J by 3 bases, leaving 4 bases between them. CDR1 is SGDLS, CDR2 YYNGEE, per germline. The CDR3 totals 12 residues. In DNA, the CDR3 is TGTGCCAGCAGCGTAAAGGACACTGAAGCTTTCTTT. It specifies CASSVKDTEAFF.

The chain joins TRBV30 to TRBJ2-3; D is possibly TRBD2 (5 bases). V was shortened by 2 bases and J by 2 bases, with 17 bases between the two germline ends. The CDR3 is made up of 16 amino acids. Germline-derived CDR1 and CDR2 are GTSNPN and SVGIG (reference sequence). The CDR3 DNA follows: TGTGCCTGGAGTAGGTCTAGCCGCTACCCCACAGATACGCAGTATTTT. This encodes CAWSRSSRYPTDTQYF.

This clone was counted only a few times. The rearrangement links TRBV7-8 to TRBJ2-5; TRBD1 might be the D (5 bases). With 5 bases removed from V and 1 base from J, the gap between germline ends came to 11 bases. This CDR3 has 14 residues. From germline, CDR1 is SGHVS and CDR2 FQNEAQ. The CDR3 loop reads CASSQSTGQETQYF. The CDR3 nucleotides are TGTGCCAGCAGCCAAAGCACAGGCCAAGAGACCCAGTACTTC.

The rearrangement joins TRBV5-1 to TRBJ2-1; TRBD2 aligns across 10 bases. The CDR3 contains 19 residues. Looked up from germline, CDR1 is SGHRS and CDR2 is YFSETQ. The V and J ends lost 4 bases and 4 bases, in that order; junction bases with no gene match: 17. The CDR3, as DNA: TGCGCCAGCAGCCCGACAGGACTAGCGGTATTGGGGTCTTACAATGAGCAGTTCTTC. Translated, it gives CASSPTGLAVLGSYNEQFF.